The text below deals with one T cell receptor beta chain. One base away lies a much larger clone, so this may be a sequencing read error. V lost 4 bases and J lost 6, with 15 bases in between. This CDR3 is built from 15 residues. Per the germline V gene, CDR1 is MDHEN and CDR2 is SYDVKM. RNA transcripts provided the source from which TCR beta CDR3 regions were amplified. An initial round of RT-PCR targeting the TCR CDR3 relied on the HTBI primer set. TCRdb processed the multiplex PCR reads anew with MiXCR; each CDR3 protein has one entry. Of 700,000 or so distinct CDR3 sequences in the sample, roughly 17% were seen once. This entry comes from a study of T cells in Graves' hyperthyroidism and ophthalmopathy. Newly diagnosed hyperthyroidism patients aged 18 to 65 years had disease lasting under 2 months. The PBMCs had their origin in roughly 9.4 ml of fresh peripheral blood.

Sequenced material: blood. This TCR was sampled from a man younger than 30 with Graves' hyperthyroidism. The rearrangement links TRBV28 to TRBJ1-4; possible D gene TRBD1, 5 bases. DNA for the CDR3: TGTGCCAGCAGTTCCGGGGGTCGGCCTGATGAAAAACTGTTTTTT. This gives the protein CASSSGGRPDEKLFF.